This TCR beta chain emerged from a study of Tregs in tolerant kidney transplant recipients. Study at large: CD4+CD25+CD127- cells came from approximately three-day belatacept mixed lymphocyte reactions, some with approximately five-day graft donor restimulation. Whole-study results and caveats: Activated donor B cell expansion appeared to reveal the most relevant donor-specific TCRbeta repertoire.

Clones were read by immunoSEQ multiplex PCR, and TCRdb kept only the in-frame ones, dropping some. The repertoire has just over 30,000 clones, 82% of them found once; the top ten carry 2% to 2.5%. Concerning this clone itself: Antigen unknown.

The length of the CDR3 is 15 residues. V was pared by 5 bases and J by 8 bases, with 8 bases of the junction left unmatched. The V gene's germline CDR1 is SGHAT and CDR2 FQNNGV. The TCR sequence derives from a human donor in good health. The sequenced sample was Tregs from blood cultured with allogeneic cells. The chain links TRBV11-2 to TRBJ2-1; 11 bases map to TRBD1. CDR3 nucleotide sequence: TGTGCCAGCAGCCCCCGGGGGACAGGGGGGGATGAGCAGTTCTTC. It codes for CASSPRGTGGDEQFF.